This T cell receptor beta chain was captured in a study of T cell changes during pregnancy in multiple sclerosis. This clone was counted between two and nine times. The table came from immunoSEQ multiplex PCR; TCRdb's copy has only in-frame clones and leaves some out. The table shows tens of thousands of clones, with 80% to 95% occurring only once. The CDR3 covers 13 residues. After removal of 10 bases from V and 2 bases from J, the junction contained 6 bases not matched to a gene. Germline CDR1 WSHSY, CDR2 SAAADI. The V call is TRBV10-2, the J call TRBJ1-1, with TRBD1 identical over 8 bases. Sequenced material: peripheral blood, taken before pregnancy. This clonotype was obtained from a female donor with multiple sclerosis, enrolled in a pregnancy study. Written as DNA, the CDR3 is TGCGCCACTGGGGACAGGTTAAACACTGAAGCTTTCTTT. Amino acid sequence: CATGDRLNTEAFF.